Listed here is a single TCR beta chain. The data derive from a study of blood T cell repertoires in COVID-19. There are 17 residues in the CDR3. Trimming at V came to 4 bases and at J to 6 bases, leaving 15 bases not matched to a gene. CDR1 SGHNT and CDR2 YYREEE come from the germline V gene (reference sequence). Clones were read by immunoSEQ multiplex PCR, and TCRdb kept only the in-frame ones, dropping some. The sample lists hundreds of thousands of clones, about 91% occurring once. The rearrangement uses TRBV5-4 and TRBJ2-3, with 9 bases identical to TRBD2. Sequencing was done on a sample of peripheral blood. This clonotype was sampled from a woman aged 45-65 years with COVID-19, enrolled during active disease. CDR3 residues: CASSPKGGGGALDTQYF. For the CDR3, the DNA is TGTGCCAGCAGCCCAAAAGGCGGCGGGGGGGCGTTGGATACGCAGTATTTT.